One TCR beta chain is described in this entry. Its target is not known. The data originate from a study of shared clonotypes between healthy human individuals. Study-level results: Clonotypes shared by all four sorted-subset donors had higher generation probabilities than non-shared clonotypes. Sampling involved blood alone; tissue repertoires likely differ.

The assay was carried out at the deep level. Sequencing used immunoSEQ multiplex PCR; TCRdb keeps in-frame clones, though not all of them. The repertoire consists of about 690,000 clones, with roughly 91% occurring once and the leading ten covering around a third. Germline assignment: CDR1 MNHEY and CDR2 SVGAGI. V lost 4 bases and J lost 1; bases outside the gene matches: 7. The CDR3 totals 16 residues. Sample: memory CD8+ T cells from PBMCs. The subset here: CD45RO+ cells pooled with CCR7-negative TemRA cells. The receptor was isolated from a man aged 18 to 30 in good health. Some clones in this sample may be carry-over from other donors' samples. This chain connects TRBV6-5 to TRBJ2-4, with 7 bases identical to TRBD1. CDR3 sequence (DNA): TGTGCCAGCAGTTCCGTAGGGGGCATTGCCAAAAACATTCAGTACTTC. This sequence encodes CASSSVGGIAKNIQYF.